What follows are 23 T cell receptor beta chains derived from one specimen sequenced in a study of cytomegalovirus exposure and HLA in healthy donors. The PCR used 60 Vbeta and 13 Jbeta primers. Some clones are missing from TCRdb's copy, which holds only in-frame ones; the method was immunoSEQ multiplex PCR. The sample shows about 120,000 clones, about 60% of them seen only once. Sample: PBMCs. Receptors were obtained from a middle-aged man in good health and CMV-seropositive.

This rearrangement joins TRBV9 to TRBJ1-1; TRBD1 is a possible D gene (5 bases). Trimming removed 5 bases from V and 4 bases from J, with 6 bases in between. The length of the CDR3 is 11 residues. CDR1 and CDR2 from the germline V gene are SGDLS and YYNGEE. The CDR3 sequence is CASRGGTEAFF. The CDR3 nucleotides read TGTGCCAGCAGGGGGGGCACTGAAGCTTTCTTT.

This clone has only one observation. This sequence joins TRBV27 and TRBJ2-1; TRBD2 matches 15 bases. Unmatched junction bases numbered 4, after V lost 7 bases and J lost 0 bases. Germline CDR1 and CDR2: MNHEY and SMNVEV (reference sequence). The CDR3 loop spans 17 amino acids. The CDR3 nucleotides read TGTGCCAGCACCGGGACTAGCGGGAGGATCTCCTACAATGAGCAGTTCTTC. This encodes CASTGTSGRISYNEQFF.

V usage is TRBV7-9 and J usage is TRBJ1-3; D is perhaps TRBD1 (5 bases). Germline V gene data show CDR1 as SEHNR and CDR2 as FQNEAQ (reference sequence). The CDR3 has 16 residues. Trimming removed 0 bases at V and 3 bases at J, with 12 bases between. The CDR3 DNA follows: TGTGCCAGCAGCTTAGCGTCGGCCAGGGTTGGAAACACCATATATTTT. Its translation is CASSLASARVGNTIYF. Using reference TRBV7-9 and TRBJ1-3 for the parts outside the CDR3, the full variable domain is DTGVSQNPRHKITKRGQNVTFRCDPISEHNRLYWYRQTLGQGPEFLTYFQNEAQLEKSRLLSDRFSAERPKGSFSTLEIQRTEQGDSAMYLCASSLASARVGNTIYFGEGSWLTVV.

V is TRBV10-3 and J is TRBJ2-7, with TRBD1 matching 9 bases. Germline assignment: CDR1 ENHRY and CDR2 SYGVKD. The CDR3 loop spans 14 amino acids. Germline trimming cut 10 bases from V and 3 bases from J; bases unmatched to any gene: 10. The CDR3 loop reads CARVTTGGDYEQYF. The CDR3 bases are TGTGCCAGAGTGACGACAGGGGGGGACTACGAGCAGTACTTC.

The V call is TRBV5-1, the J call TRBJ2-1, with 7 positions matching TRBD1. J lost 2 bases, V lost 5 bases, and 7 bases had no gene match. From germline, CDR1 is SGHRS and CDR2 YFSETQ. This CDR3 has 15 residues. CDR3 residues: CASRVTGTAYNEQFF. The CDR3 region has the DNA TGCGCCAGCAGGGTAACCGGGACAGCCTACAATGAGCAGTTCTTC.

The chain links TRBV5-1 to TRBJ2-1; TRBD2 aligns across 9 bases. Looked up from germline, CDR1 is SGHRS and CDR2 is YFSETQ. CDR3 length: 17 residues. The V segment lost 5 bases and the J segment 1 base; nucleotides outside the gene matches: 10. The CDR3 DNA follows: TGCGCCAGCAGTTTGTGGGCGGGAGGGGGATCCTACAATGAGCAGTTCTTC. This translates into CASSLWAGGGSYNEQFF. The variable domain in full, completed from reference TRBV5-1 and TRBJ2-1, reads KAGVTQTPRYLIKTRGQQVTLSCSPISGHRSVSWYQQTPGQGLQFLFEYFSETQRNKGNFPGRFSGRQFSNSRSEMNVSTLELGDSALYLCASSLWAGGGSYNEQFFGPGTRLTVL.

The rearrangement uses TRBV9 and TRBJ1-3; 10 nucleotides align to TRBD1. Trimming took 4 bases from V and 7 from J; bases not matched to a gene: 11. The germline gives CDR1 SGDLS, CDR2 YYNGEE. CDR3 length equals 16 residues. CDR3 loop: CASSSRQGAGVNTIYF. The CDR3 DNA reads TGTGCCAGCAGCAGCCGACAGGGGGCAGGAGTGAACACCATATATTTT. Using reference TRBV9 and TRBJ1-3 for the parts outside the CDR3, the full variable domain is DSGVTQTPKHLITATGQRVTLRCSPRSGDLSVYWYQQSLDQGLQFLIQYYNGEERAKGNILERFSAQQFPDLHSELNLSSLELGDSALYFCASSSRQGAGVNTIYFGEGSWLTVV.

The J gene is TRBJ2-1, the V gene TRBV11-2; no firm D call. Per germline, CDR1 SGHAT and CDR2 FQNNGV. V lost 2 bases and J 0 bases, leaving 8 bases between the germline ends. This CDR3 has 15 residues. CDR3 amino acids: CASSLPPSSYNEQFF. In DNA form, the CDR3 reads TGTGCCAGCAGCTTACCACCCAGCTCCTACAATGAGCAGTTCTTC.

The V gene is TRBV27, the J gene TRBJ2-1; D is possibly TRBD2 (6 bases). Trimming took 9 bases from V and 0 from J, leaving 15 bases between them. The CDR3 is 15 residues long. CDR1 and CDR2 (germline): MNHEY, SMNVEV (reference sequence). CDR3 protein: CASKYSGSSYNEQFF. The CDR3 nucleotides are TGTGCCAGTAAATATAGCGGAAGCTCCTACAATGAGCAGTTCTTC.

The J gene is TRBJ1-2, the V gene TRBV7-8; TRBD1 is a possible D gene (5 bases). Trimming removed 5 bases at V and 5 bases at J, with 18 bases between. The CDR3 length is 15 residues. Per the germline V gene, CDR1 is SGHVS and CDR2 is FQNEAQ. The CDR3 region has the DNA TGTGCCAGCAGCCCTCTTCAGGGTGGCTATTATGGCTACACCTTC. This codes for CASSPLQGGYYGYTF.

The CDR3 region is CASSLRTGPSTDTQYF. Written as DNA, the CDR3 is TGTGCCAGCAGCCTCCGGACAGGCCCTAGCACAGATACGCAGTATTTT. The chain recombines TRBV5-6 with TRBJ2-3, with 7 bases identical to TRBD1. The CDR3 extends over 16 amino acids. The V gene's germline CDR1 is SGHDT and CDR2 YYEEEE. V shed 4 bases, J shed 0 bases, and the junction held 8 bases outside the gene matches. Drawing the rest from reference TRBV5-6 and TRBJ2-3, the complete variable domain is DAGVTQSPTHLIKTRGQQVTLRCSPKSGHDTVSWYQQALGQGPQFIFQYYEEEERQRGNFPDRFSGHQFPNYSSELNVNALLLGDSALYLCASSLRTGPSTDTQYFGPGTRLTVL.

This chain links TRBV9 with TRBJ1-6, with no clear D. Per the germline V gene, CDR1 is SGDLS and CDR2 is YYNGEE. This CDR3 spans 13 amino acids. Trimming removed 0 bases from V and 8 bases from J, with 6 bases in between. The CDR3 sequence is CASSVGRDSPLHF. Here the CDR3 DNA reads TGTGCCAGCAGCGTAGGGAGGGATTCACCCCTCCACTTT.

J is TRBJ2-7 and V is TRBV5-1, with a tentative D call TRBD1 (5 bases). CDR1 and CDR2 from the germline V gene are SGHRS and YFSETQ. Trimming cost V 3 bases and J 5 bases, with 15 bases left between them. The CDR3 runs 14 residues. CDR3 in amino acids: CASSSSQGADEQYF. As DNA, the CDR3 is TGCGCCAGCAGCTCCTCGCAGGGTGCGGACGAGCAGTACTTC.

The chain combines TRBV18 with TRBJ2-3; D is unclear. The V and J ends lost 2 bases and 5 bases respectively, with 11 bases between them. The CDR3 has 14 residues. The germline gives CDR1 KGHSH, CDR2 LQKENI. CDR3 DNA sequence: TGTGCCAGCTCACCAGGCCATGAAAGAGATACGCAGTATTTT. Translated, it gives CASSPGHERDTQYF.

The chain links TRBV29-1 to TRBJ1-2; possibly TRBD1 for D (5 bases). Trimming removed 0 bases from V and 0 bases from J, with 11 bases in between. CDR1 and CDR2 from the germline V gene are SQVTM and ANQGSEA. The CDR3 runs 15 residues. CDR3 in DNA: TGCAGCGTTGAAGATTACAGGAGATCTAACTATGGCTACACCTTC. This encodes CSVEDYRRSNYGYTF.

In DNA, the CDR3 is TGTGCCAGCAGTTACCCGGGGACGGGGGACACAGATACGCAGTATTTT. As protein: CASSYPGTGDTDTQYF. The V call is TRBV6-6, the J call TRBJ2-3; perhaps TRBD2 as D (6 bases). The germline V and J ends were trimmed by 2 bases and 2 bases, with 14 bases remaining between them. The CDR3 has 16 residues. CDR1 and CDR2 (germline): MNHNY, SVGAGI (reference sequence).

The chain recombines TRBV5-1 with TRBJ1-2; D unclear. There are 13 residues in the CDR3. Germline V gives CDR1 SGHRS, CDR2 YFSETQ. V was clipped by 2 bases and J by 8 bases, with 13 bases between them. The CDR3 loop is CASSFFSSGGYTF. CDR3 in DNA: TGCGCCAGCAGCTTTTTTTCCAGCGGCGGCTACACCTTC.

The V call is TRBV18, the J call TRBJ1-2, with D possibly TRBD1 on 6 matching bases. Trimming shortened V by 6 bases and J by 6 bases, and 14 bases separated the two germline ends. The CDR3 loop spans 13 amino acids. Germline V gene data show CDR1 as KGHSH and CDR2 as LQKENI. The CDR3 coding sequence is TGTGCCAGCTCCCAGGGGACCGAACATGGCTACACCTTC. Its translation is CASSQGTEHGYTF.

The chain's CDR3 is CASSLGGRASYNEQFF. In nucleotides, the CDR3 is TGTGCCAGCAGCTTGGGGGGGCGCGCCTCCTACAATGAGCAGTTCTTC. The chain uses TRBV5-4 and TRBJ2-1, with D perhaps TRBD1 (6 bases). Trimming removed 0 bases at V and 0 bases at J, with 10 bases between. Germline V CDR1 and CDR2: SGHNT, YYREEE (reference sequence). This CDR3 region has 16 residues.

This clone was recorded a few times. This chain uses TRBV13 with TRBJ2-4, with 7 bases fitting TRBD1. Germline V gene data show CDR1 as PRHDT and CDR2 as FYEKMQ (reference sequence). The CDR3 is 16 residues long. The V segment lost 5 bases and the J segment 4 bases; nucleotides outside the gene matches: 11. CDR3 amino acids: CASSGYRGDSKNIQYF. The CDR3 DNA reads TGTGCCAGCAGCGGCTACAGGGGCGACTCAAAAAACATTCAGTACTTC.

This clone appeared a few times. The rearrangement uses TRBV4-1 and TRBJ1-5, with D perhaps TRBD1 (6 bases). The CDR3 covers 15 residues. CDR1 is MGHRA and CDR2 is YSYEKL in the germline V gene. Trimming left V 5 bases short and J 0 bases short, with 11 bases between. CDR3 protein: CASSYGQYSNQPQHF. DNA for the CDR3: TGCGCCAGCAGCTACGGACAGTATAGCAATCAGCCCCAGCATTTT.

This clone was counted only a few times. The rearrangement uses TRBV12-5 and TRBJ1-1; D is possibly TRBD1 (5 bases). Germline-derived CDR1 and CDR2 are LGHNT and FRNRAP. This CDR3 is built from 17 residues. V lost 3 bases, J lost 0 bases, and 17 bases lay in between. The CDR3 spells CASGFTITGLLNTEAFF. DNA for the CDR3: TGTGCTAGTGGTTTTACAATAACGGGACTGTTGAACACTGAAGCTTTCTTT.

The gene calls are TRBV10-1 and TRBJ2-1; 8 bases line up with TRBD2. The CDR3 loop spans 15 amino acids. Trimming cost V 2 bases and J 1 base; bases outside gene matches: 1. Looked up from germline, CDR1 is WNHNN and CDR2 is SYGVQD (reference sequence). The CDR3 reads CASSEERGSYNEQFF. The CDR3 DNA follows: TGCGCCAGCAGTGAGGAGCGGGGGTCCTACAATGAGCAGTTCTTC.